This TCR beta chain was identified during a study of human T cells and chemical hapten exposure. For the study at large: Donors were sensitized with 2% DPC on the upper inner arm.

Time point of the sample: patch test 1, 2 weeks after DPC sensitization. The treatment was: therapeutic diphenylcyclopropenone sensitization with weekly scalp DPC. Germline V gene data show CDR1 as SGHAT and CDR2 as FQNNGV. After removal of 5 bases from V and 7 bases from J, the junction contained 11 bases not matched to a gene. The CDR3 covers 15 residues. MiXCR, applied by TCRdb to the RACE reads, yields one record per CDR3 protein. Of some 380,000 distinct CDR3 sequences listed, roughly 4.8% are singletons. The chain uses TRBV11-2 and TRBJ2-5; TRBD1 aligns across 9 bases. This material consisted of whole blood, taken in connection with sensitization to the hapten diphenylcyclopropenone (DPC). This clonotype originated in a woman in her forties or fifties with alopecia areata. Some clones in this sample may be carry-over from other donors' samples. The CDR3 sequence: CASSERDRDMGTQYF. The CDR3 DNA follows: TGTGCCAGCAGCGAACGGGACAGGGATATGGGGACCCAGTACTTC.